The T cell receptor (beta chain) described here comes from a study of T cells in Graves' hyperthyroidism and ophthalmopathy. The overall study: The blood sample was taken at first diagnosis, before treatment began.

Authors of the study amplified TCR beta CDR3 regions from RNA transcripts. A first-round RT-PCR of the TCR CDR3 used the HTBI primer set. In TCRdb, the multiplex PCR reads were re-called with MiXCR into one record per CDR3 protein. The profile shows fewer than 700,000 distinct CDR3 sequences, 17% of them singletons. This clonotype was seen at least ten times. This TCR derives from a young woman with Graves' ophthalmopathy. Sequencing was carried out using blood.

In DNA form, the CDR3 reads TGTGCCAGTAGTCTCAATAAGCTGAGCAGCTACGAGCAGTACTTC. Its translation: CASSLNKLSSYEQYF. The J gene is TRBJ2-7, the V gene TRBV19; D gene uncertain. The CDR3 length is 15 residues. Germline V gene lookup returns CDR1 LNHDA and CDR2 SQIVND (reference sequence). V lost 5 bases to trimming and J lost 3 bases, with 17 bases between them.